The T cell receptor beta chain described here comes from a study of T cells after posttransplantation cyclophosphamide. Busulfan-fludarabine conditioning, marrow transplant, and cyclophosphamide on days +3 and +4 were administered. The CDR3 runs 14 residues. Trimming took 3 bases from V and 2 from J, leaving 11 bases between them. CDR1 SGHAT and CDR2 FQNNGV come from the germline V gene. Profiled with immunoSEQ multiplex PCR; TCRdb holds only in-frame clones, not every one. The repertoire holds 7,000 to 9,000 clones, with about 83% as singletons. The rearrangement joins TRBV11-2 to TRBJ2-7; D unclear. The specimen was PBMCs, collected after allogeneic stem cell transplant with posttransplant cyclophosphamide. The receptor's source is a female patient aged 40 to 50 who received an allogeneic stem cell transplant from an unrelated donor, was CMV-positive, and had no GVHD. A subset of T cells may come from the graft donor. The CDR3 sequence is CASSLGQSTYEQYF. The DNA for the CDR3 is TGTGCCAGCAGCTTGGGCCAGTCTACCTACGAGCAGTACTTC. The full variable domain, with the rest looked up from reference TRBV11-2 and TRBJ2-7, is EAGVAQSPRYKIIEKRQSVAFWCNPISGHATLYWYQQILGQGPKLLIQFQNNGVVDDSQLPKDRFSAERLKGVDSTLKIQPAKLEDSAVYLCASSLGQSTYEQYFGPGTRLTVT.